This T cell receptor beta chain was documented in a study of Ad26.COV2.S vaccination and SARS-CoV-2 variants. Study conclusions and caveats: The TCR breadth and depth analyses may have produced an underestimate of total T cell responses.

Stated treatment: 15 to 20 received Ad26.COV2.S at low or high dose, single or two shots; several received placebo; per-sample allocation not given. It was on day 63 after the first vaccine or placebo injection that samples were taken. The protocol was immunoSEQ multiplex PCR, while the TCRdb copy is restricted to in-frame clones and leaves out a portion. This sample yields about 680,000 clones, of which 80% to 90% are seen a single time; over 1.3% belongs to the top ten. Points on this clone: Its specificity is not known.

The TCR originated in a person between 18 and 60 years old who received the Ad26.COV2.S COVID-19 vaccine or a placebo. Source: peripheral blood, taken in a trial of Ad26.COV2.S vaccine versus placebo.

Here the CDR3 reads CASSDRDKLGTEAFF. The CDR3 DNA is TGTGCCAGCAGTGACCGGGACAAGCTGGGGACTGAAGCTTTCTTT. The chain recombines TRBV6-1 with TRBJ1-1; D possibly corresponds to TRBD1 (6 bases). The CDR3 runs 15 residues. Trimming stripped 3 bases from V and 5 bases from J, with 16 bases between. Germline loops: CDR1 MNHNS, CDR2 SASEGT.